Each of the 5 T cell receptor beta chains below was sequenced from the same sample in a study of cytomegalovirus exposure and HLA in healthy donors. Both 60 Vbeta primers and 13 Jbeta primers went into the PCR. TCRdb's copy holds only in-frame clones and misses some; the assay was immunoSEQ multiplex PCR. The data show under 250,000 clones, roughly four fifths seen once. The sample consisted of PBMCs. Receptors originate from a young man in good health and CMV-seronegative.

The rearrangement uses TRBV7-8 and TRBJ2-2, with 7 bases that match TRBD2. The CDR3 consists of 16 residues. CDR1 and CDR2 (germline): SGHVS, FQNEAQ. Germline trimming cut 7 bases from V and 2 bases from J; bases unmatched to any gene: 10. The CDR3 loop is CASNSRLAPNTGELFF. The CDR3 coding sequence is TGTGCCAGCAACTCTAGACTAGCACCTAACACCGGGGAGCTGTTTTTT.

The J gene is TRBJ2-3, the V gene TRBV27; 11 bases are shared with TRBD2. Trimming cost V 4 bases and J 4 bases; bases outside gene matches: 4. Germline CDR1 MNHEY, CDR2 SMNVEV (reference sequence). This CDR3 has 15 residues. The CDR3 nucleotides are TGTGCCAGCAGTTCTAGCGGGAGGTCGGCAGATACGCAGTATTTT. Translation gives CASSSSGRSADTQYF.

This rearrangement joins TRBV7-3 to TRBJ1-1; possibly TRBD1 for D (5 bases). V shed 3 bases and J shed 5 bases, with 10 bases lying between them. This CDR3 has 13 amino acids. Germline V gives CDR1 SGHTA, CDR2 FQGTGA. This CDR3 is CASSFGQGTEAFF. In DNA form, the CDR3 reads TGTGCCAGCAGCTTCGGGCAGGGAACTGAAGCTTTCTTT.

The rearrangement joins TRBV19 to TRBJ2-3; 9 bases agree with TRBD2. Germline V gene lookup returns CDR1 LNHDA and CDR2 SQIVND (reference sequence). This CDR3 is 15 amino acids long. J gave up 4 bases and V 5 bases, and 7 bases lay outside the gene matches. The CDR3 reads CASSLGGRDSDTQYF. CDR3 bases: TGTGCCAGTAGTCTCGGCGGGAGGGATTCAGATACGCAGTATTTT.

J is TRBJ2-7 and V is TRBV27, with TRBD2 matching over 10 bases. V lost 7 bases and J lost 5; bases outside the gene matches: 11. Germline V gives CDR1 MNHEY, CDR2 SMNVEV (reference sequence). This CDR3 is 15 amino acids long. CDR3 bases: TGTGCCAGCACCAATGGGCTAGCGGGAGTAAACGAGCAGTACTTC. Translated: CASTNGLAGVNEQYF.